This TCR beta chain was obtained from a study of PD-1 blockade in classical Hodgkin lymphoma. The study's findings and limits: Complete responders showed a baseline diversity that resembled the diversity of newly diagnosed patients. Initiation of nivolumab under 1 year after ASCT led to exclusion of patients. Before treatment, TCR diversity in newly diagnosed patients was reportedly lower than in healthy donors.

Sequenced by immunoSEQ multiplex PCR; TCRdb stores in-frame clones only, minus some. The repertoire holds over 11,000 clones, with 78% as singletons. Each patient's relapse followed autologous stem cell transplantation, and brentuximab vedotin exposure varied. The patients, who had relapsed/refractory classical Hodgkin lymphoma, achieved best responses of complete response, partial response or progressive disease. Comments on this clone: Its antigen is not known.

CDR3 length: 12 amino acids. The germline CDR1 and CDR2 sequences are SGHVS and FQNEAQ. Trimming pared 5 bases from V and 5 bases from J, leaving 8 bases between. The genes are TRBV7-8 and TRBJ2-3; D is uncertain. The origin of this receptor is a human donor with classical Hodgkin lymphoma. Material: peripheral blood mononuclear cells (PBMCs), obtained before the second cycle of nivolumab. The CDR3 bases are TGTGCCAGCAGCCGCGTCAGAGATACGCAGTATTTT. Residues: CASSRVRDTQYF.